Below are 7 T cell receptor beta chains sequenced from a single sample in a study of T cells after yellow fever vaccination. Each CDR3 protein is one row after TCRdb ran MiXCR on the 5' RACE reads. The sample lists about 69,000 distinct CDR3 sequences, around 5% occurring once. This specimen was CD4+ T cells sorted from PBMCs, taken about 2 weeks after the first yellow fever vaccination. These receptors were collected from a man aged 18 to 29 who received the YFV17D yellow fever vaccine.

Only one count was recorded for this clonotype. A clone one base away is much larger, so this may be a read error. V and J are TRBV6-1 and TRBJ2-7; the D call may be TRBD1 or TRBD2 (5 bases each). Germline V lookup: CDR1 MNHNS, CDR2 SASEGT. The CDR3 has 14 amino acids. Trimming cost V 6 bases and J 3 bases, with 15 bases left between them. In DNA, the CDR3 is TGTGCCAGCAGAGCTAAAGGGACGGTCTACGAGCAGTACTTC. As protein: CASRAKGTVYEQYF.

This clonotype was seen ten or more times. The V call is TRBV24-1, the J call TRBJ2-1, with 12 bases lining up with TRBD1. J lost 6 bases, V lost 4 bases, and 6 bases had no gene match. The CDR3 loop spans 16 amino acids. Germline CDR1 reads KGHDR; CDR2 reads SFDVKD. Written as DNA, the CDR3 is TGTGCCACCAGTGACACCGGGACAGGGGGCTCCAATGAGCAGTTCTTC. Its translation is CATSDTGTGGSNEQFF.

In this sample, this clonotype turned up many times. The chain combines TRBV5-1 with TRBJ1-5; maybe TRBD1 (6 bases). The germline V gene encodes CDR1 SGHRS and CDR2 YFSETQ. The CDR3 extends over 14 amino acids. The germline V and J ends were trimmed by 0 bases and 6 bases, with 10 bases remaining between them. CDR3 DNA: TGCGCCAGCAGCTTGGAGGGGGACGGTCAGCCCCAGCATTTT. Translation gives CASSLEGDGQPQHF.

This clonotype has at least ten counts. This chain connects TRBV7-3 to TRBJ2-3, with a possible D match to TRBD1 (5 bases). Trimming removed 1 base at V and 5 bases at J, with 13 bases between. Per the germline V gene, CDR1 is SGHTA and CDR2 is FQGTGA. The CDR3 runs 15 residues. The CDR3: CASSLSRAFGDTQYF. CDR3 DNA sequence: TGTGCCAGCAGCTTAAGCAGGGCATTCGGAGATACGCAGTATTTT.

This clonotype showed up many times. The chain couples TRBV28 to TRBJ2-7; TRBD1 might be the D (6 bases). Germline V gives CDR1 MDHEN, CDR2 SYDVKM. This CDR3 is 14 amino acids long. Trimming pared 3 bases from V and 0 bases from J, leaving 9 bases between. The CDR3 here is CASSFTGTSYEQYV. In nucleotides, the CDR3 is TGTGCCAGCAGTTTCACAGGGACCTCCTACGAGCAGTACGTC.

This clonotype has more than one count but fewer than ten. The chain joins TRBV3-1 to TRBJ2-7; D may be TRBD2 (5 bases). The CDR3 has 15 amino acids. Germline CDR1 LGHDT, CDR2 YNNKEL (reference sequence). V was trimmed by 0 bases and J by 3 bases, leaving 12 bases between them. The CDR3 here is CASSQERGWSYEQYF. For the CDR3, the DNA is TGTGCCAGCAGCCAAGAAAGAGGGTGGAGCTACGAGCAGTACTTC.

This clonotype appeared many times. The chain carries TRBV6-9 and TRBJ2-7; TRBD1 matches 8 bases. The V and J ends lost 7 bases and 4 bases, in that order; junction bases with no gene match: 12. Germline-derived CDR1 and CDR2 are MNHGY and SVAAGI. The CDR3 has 15 amino acids. The CDR3 loop is CASTNTGGSKYEQYF. Here the CDR3 DNA reads TGTGCCAGCACAAACACAGGGGGATCTAAGTACGAGCAGTACTTC.